This T cell receptor (beta chain) was found in a study of vaccination effects on CD4 cells after COVID-19. The overall study: Each participant received a vaccine that was either BNT162b2 or mRNA-1273, given as two doses. Points from the study as a whole: Convalescent patients numbered few in the study; early post-infection timepoints were missing entirely.

Germline-derived CDR1 and CDR2 are MNHNS and SASEGT. V shed 3 bases and J shed 5 bases, with 4 bases lying between them. This CDR3 is built from 12 residues. Only in-frame clones appear in the TCRdb table, and some are missing; sequencing was by immunoSEQ multiplex PCR. The sample includes tens of thousands of clones, less than 85% seen only once; the top ten take approximately 2.8%. This clone was detected a few times. The target antigen is unknown. ViraFEST expansion of antigen-specific CD4+ T cells with viral peptide pools preceded sequencing. The culture ran for about eleven days before CD4+ T cells were isolated. Vaccinees lacked prior SARS-CoV-2 infection and tested negative for nucleocapsid antibodies. Half-medium replacement with IL-2 medium occurred on days 3 and 7.

J is TRBJ2-2 and V is TRBV6-1, with D uncertain. This receptor was identified in a human donor who received a COVID-19 vaccine. The material was CD4+ T cells from PBMCs cultured with HCoV-NL63 spike peptides, obtained before COVID-19 vaccination. The CDR3 region has the DNA TGTGCCAGCAGTGAGGGTACCGGGGAGCTGTTTTTT. The encoded protein is CASSEGTGELFF.